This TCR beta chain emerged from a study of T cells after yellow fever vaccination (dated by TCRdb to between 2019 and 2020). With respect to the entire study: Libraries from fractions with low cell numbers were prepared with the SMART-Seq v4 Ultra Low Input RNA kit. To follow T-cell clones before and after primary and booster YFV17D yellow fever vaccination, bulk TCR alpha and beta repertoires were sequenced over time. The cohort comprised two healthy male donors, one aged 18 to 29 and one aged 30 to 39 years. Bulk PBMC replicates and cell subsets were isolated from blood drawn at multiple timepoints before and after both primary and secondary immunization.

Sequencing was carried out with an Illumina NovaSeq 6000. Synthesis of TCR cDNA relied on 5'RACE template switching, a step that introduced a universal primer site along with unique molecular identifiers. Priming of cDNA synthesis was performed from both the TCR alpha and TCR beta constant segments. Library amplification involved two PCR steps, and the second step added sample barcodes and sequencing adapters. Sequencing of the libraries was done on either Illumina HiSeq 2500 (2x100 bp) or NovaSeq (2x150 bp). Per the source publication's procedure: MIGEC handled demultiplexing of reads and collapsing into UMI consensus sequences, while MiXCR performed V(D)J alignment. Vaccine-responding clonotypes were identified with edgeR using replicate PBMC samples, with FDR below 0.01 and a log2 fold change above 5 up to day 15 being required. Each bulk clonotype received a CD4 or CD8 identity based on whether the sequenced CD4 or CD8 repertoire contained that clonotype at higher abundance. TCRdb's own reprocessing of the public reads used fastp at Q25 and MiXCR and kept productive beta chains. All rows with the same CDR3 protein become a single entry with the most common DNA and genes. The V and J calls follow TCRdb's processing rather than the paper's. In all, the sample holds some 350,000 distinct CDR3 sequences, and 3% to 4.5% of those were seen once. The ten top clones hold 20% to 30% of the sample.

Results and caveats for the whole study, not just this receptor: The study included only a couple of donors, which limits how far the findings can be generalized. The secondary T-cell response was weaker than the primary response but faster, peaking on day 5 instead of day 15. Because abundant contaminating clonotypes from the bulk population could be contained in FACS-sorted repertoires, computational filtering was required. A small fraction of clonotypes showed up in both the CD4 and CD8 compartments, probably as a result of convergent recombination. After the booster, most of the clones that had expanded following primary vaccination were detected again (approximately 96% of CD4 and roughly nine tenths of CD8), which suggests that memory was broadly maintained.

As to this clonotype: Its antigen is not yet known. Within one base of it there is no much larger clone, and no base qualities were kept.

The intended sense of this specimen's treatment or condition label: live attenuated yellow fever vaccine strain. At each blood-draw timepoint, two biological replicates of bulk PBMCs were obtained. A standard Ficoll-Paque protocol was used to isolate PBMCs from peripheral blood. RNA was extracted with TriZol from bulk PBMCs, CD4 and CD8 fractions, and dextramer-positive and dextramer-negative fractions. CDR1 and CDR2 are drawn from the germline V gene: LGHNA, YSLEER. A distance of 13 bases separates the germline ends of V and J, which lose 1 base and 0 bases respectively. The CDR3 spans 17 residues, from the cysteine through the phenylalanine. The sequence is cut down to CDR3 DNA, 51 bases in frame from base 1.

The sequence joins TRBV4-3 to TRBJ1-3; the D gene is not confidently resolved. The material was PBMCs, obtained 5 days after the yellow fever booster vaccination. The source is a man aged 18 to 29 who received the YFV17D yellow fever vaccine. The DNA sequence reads TGCGCCAGCAGCCAAGCACAAAGGGCATCCTCTGGAAACACCATATATTTT. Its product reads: CASSQAQRASSGNTIYF.